One and the same sample provided the 19 T cell receptor beta chains below, sequenced in a study of shared clonotypes between healthy human individuals. Repertoires were generated with immunoSEQ multiplex PCR, while TCRdb's copy carries only in-frame clones and drops some. The repertoire includes roughly 2.2 million clones, approximately 95% of them detected once, and 0.35% to 0.45% sits in the top ten. Sequencing used naive CD4+ T cells from PBMCs. Subset described: CD45RA+ positively selected. Every receptor here comes from a man between 18 and 35 years old in good health. Some clones in this sample may be carry-over from other donors' samples.

The chain uses TRBV9 and TRBJ2-7; 13 bases fit TRBD2. Germline values: CDR1 SGDLS, CDR2 YYNGEE. V dropped 3 bases and J dropped 10; count of bases not matched to a gene: 7. The CDR3 extends over 14 amino acids. In DNA form, the CDR3 reads TGTGCCAGCAGCGAAGCGGGACTAGCGGGACGACAGTACTTC. The encoded protein is CASSEAGLAGRQYF.

The chain is built from TRBV19 and TRBJ1-3, with D possibly TRBD1 on 6 matching bases. Germline V gene data show CDR1 as LNHDA and CDR2 as SQIVND (reference sequence). The CDR3 has 16 residues. Trimming took off 5 bases at V and 0 bases at J, with 14 bases between the two ends. DNA for the CDR3: TGTGCCAGTAGTGGTACAGGGACGATCTCTGGAAACACCATATATTTT. The encoded protein is CASSGTGTISGNTIYF.

The V gene is TRBV6-4, the J gene TRBJ2-3; 8 bases align to TRBD2. The CDR3 loop spans 14 amino acids. V lost 4 bases, J lost 5 bases, and 5 bases stayed unmatched. Germline V gives CDR1 MRHNA, CDR2 SNTAGT. The CDR3 bases are TGTGCCAGCAGTGGAGGACTAGCTGGAGATACGCAGTATTTT. This sequence encodes CASSGGLAGDTQYF.

This chain connects TRBV4-1 to TRBJ1-3; 8 bases fit TRBD1. Germline lookup yields CDR1 MGHRA and CDR2 YSYEKL. The CDR3 has 15 residues. J gave up 4 bases and V 0 bases, and 2 bases lay outside the gene matches. The DNA of the CDR3 is TGCGCCAGCAGCCAAGAGACAGGGGTGGGAAACACCATATATTTT. It codes for CASSQETGVGNTIYF.

The V gene is TRBV11-1, the J gene TRBJ2-1; D is undetermined. V dropped 3 bases and J dropped 3 bases, with 3 bases sitting between them. CDR1 and CDR2 (germline): SGHAT, FQDESV (reference sequence). The CDR3 totals 12 residues. The CDR3 sequence: CASSFIYNEQFF. DNA for the CDR3: TGTGCCAGCAGCTTCATCTACAATGAGCAGTTCTTC.

The chain uses TRBV19 and TRBJ1-4, with 8 nucleotides matching TRBD1. The CDR3 is made up of 14 amino acids. The V segment lost 3 bases and the J segment 5 bases; nucleotides outside the gene matches: 2. Germline-derived CDR1 and CDR2 are LNHDA and SQIVND (reference sequence). CDR3 residues: CASSIRDRNEKLFF. In DNA form, the CDR3 reads TGTGCCAGTAGTATCCGGGACAGGAATGAAAAACTGTTTTTT.

The chain combines TRBV6-6 with TRBJ2-7, with D perhaps given as TRBD1 or TRBD2 (6 bases each). CDR3 size: 14 residues. Germline V gives CDR1 MNHNY, CDR2 SVGAGI (reference sequence). V lost 7 bases to trimming and J lost 3 bases, with 16 bases between them. Here the CDR3 reads CASTRGQGLYEQYF. DNA for the CDR3: TGTGCCAGCACCCGGGGGCAGGGGCTCTACGAGCAGTACTTC.

The gene calls are TRBV28 and TRBJ2-7; either TRBD1 or TRBD2 may fit D (5 bases each). CDR3 length: 15 amino acids. CDR1 and CDR2 from the germline V gene are MDHEN and SYDVKM. The ends were cut back, 8 bases at V and 3 bases at J, with 20 bases in the middle. This CDR3 is CASLGPGTIDYEQYF. The CDR3 DNA sequence: TGTGCCAGCTTAGGTCCGGGGACCATAGACTACGAGCAGTACTTC.

This chain uses TRBV5-1 with TRBJ2-7; 8 bases are a match to TRBD2. This CDR3 is 15 amino acids long. Germline V gene lookup returns CDR1 SGHRS and CDR2 YFSETQ. V trimming: 4 bases; J trimming: 3 bases; junction bases outside the gene matches: 9. The CDR3 loop is CASSPSGTSLYEQYF. CDR3 coding DNA: TGCGCCAGCAGCCCATCCGGGACTAGTCTCTACGAGCAGTACTTC.

The chain couples TRBV30 to TRBJ1-5; the D gene is possibly TRBD1 (5 bases). With 0 bases removed from V and 3 bases from J, the gap between germline ends came to 12 bases. The CDR3 is 15 amino acids. Germline V gene sequence: CDR1 GTSNPN, CDR2 SVGIG (reference sequence). CDR3 loop: CAWSVAGPVNQPQHF. CDR3 DNA sequence: TGTGCCTGGAGTGTAGCAGGGCCGGTCAATCAGCCCCAGCATTTT.

The DNA of the CDR3 is TGTGCCAGCAGTGCGCAGGGGGCTGATAATCAGCCCCAGCATTTT. It specifies CASSAQGADNQPQHF. The V and J genes are TRBV2 and TRBJ1-5; the match to TRBD1 covers 8 bases. The CDR3 spans 15 residues. Germline assignment: CDR1 SNHLY and CDR2 FYNNEI. The V and J ends lost 4 bases and 4 bases, in that order; junction bases with no gene match: 6.

The chain uses TRBV5-1 and TRBJ2-7; 8 positions match TRBD2. From germline, CDR1 is SGHRS and CDR2 YFSETQ. After removal of 4 bases from V and 12 bases from J, the junction contained 15 bases not matched to a gene. The CDR3 contains 14 residues. This CDR3 reads CASSKTSDNTQRYF. The CDR3 DNA follows: TGCGCCAGCAGCAAGACTAGCGACAACACCCAACGGTACTTC.

The rearrangement joins TRBV5-1 to TRBJ2-7; TRBD1 might be the D (6 bases). V gave up 2 bases and J gave up 2 bases, with 20 bases separating them. The CDR3 is 17 amino acids. Looked up from germline, CDR1 is SGHRS and CDR2 is YFSETQ. CDR3 loop: CASSFQTGHQNPYEQYF. CDR3 bases: TGCGCCAGCAGCTTTCAGACGGGACACCAAAATCCCTACGAGCAGTACTTC. Looking up the rest from reference TRBV5-1 and TRBJ2-7 gives the full variable domain: KAGVTQTPRYLIKTRGQQVTLSCSPISGHRSVSWYQQTPGQGLQFLFEYFSETQRNKGNFPGRFSGRQFSNSRSEMNVSTLELGDSALYLCASSFQTGHQNPYEQYFGPGTRLTVT.

The chain is built from TRBV4-3 and TRBJ2-2; maybe TRBD2 (6 bases). Germline assignment: CDR1 LGHNA and CDR2 YSLEER. The CDR3 has 15 amino acids. With 4 bases removed from V and 5 bases from J, the gap between germline ends came to 14 bases. CDR3 DNA sequence: TGCGCCAGCAGCCTGGGATTAGCGGAGACCGGGGAGCTGTTTTTT. Amino acids: CASSLGLAETGELFF.

J is TRBJ2-1 and V is TRBV6-4, with TRBD1 as a possible D gene (6 bases). Germline V gene sequence: CDR1 MRHNA, CDR2 SNTAGT. V was trimmed by 4 bases and J by 7 bases, leaving 8 bases between them. There are 12 residues in the CDR3. CDR3 DNA sequence: TGTGCCAGCAGTGGTCAGGGGAATGAGCAGTTCTTC. It encodes CASSGQGNEQFF.

For the CDR3, the DNA is TGTGCCAGCAGCCCAGGACAGGGAGGGTTAACCGGGGAGCTGTTTTTT. Amino acid sequence: CASSPGQGGLTGELFF. The rearrangement uses TRBV11-2 and TRBJ2-2; D is possibly TRBD1 (8 bases). This CDR3 is built from 16 residues. V shed 5 bases and J shed 5 bases, with 18 bases lying between them. CDR1 and CDR2 (germline): SGHAT, FQNNGV.

V gene TRBV5-1 combines with J gene TRBJ1-1; weak D call: TRBD1 (5 bases). Germline CDR1 and CDR2: SGHRS and YFSETQ. The CDR3 runs to 14 residues. The V end was cut by 4 bases, the J end by 4 bases, with 14 bases between. Here the CDR3 DNA reads TGCGCCAGCAGCCCGGCCCAGGGCCGCACTGAAGCTTTCTTT. Its translation: CASSPAQGRTEAFF.

This chain uses TRBV6-1 with TRBJ1-4; TRBD1 aligns across 7 bases. V trimming: 7 bases; J trimming: 8 bases; junction bases outside the gene matches: 10. This CDR3 has 14 residues. Looked up from germline, CDR1 is MNHNS and CDR2 is SASEGT. The chain's CDR3 is CASTIDRDREKLFF. The CDR3 DNA reads TGTGCCAGCACCATAGACAGGGATCGCGAAAAACTGTTTTTT.

Written as DNA, the CDR3 is TGCAGCGTCGCCGACACTGGGGGTTGGACAGATACGCAGTATTTT. This sequence encodes CSVADTGGWTDTQYF. V gene TRBV29-1 combines with J gene TRBJ2-3, with D perhaps given as TRBD1 or TRBD2 (5 bases each). The CDR3 sequence is 15 residues long. Trimming cost V 6 bases and J 3 bases, with 19 bases left between them. Germline V lookup: CDR1 SQVTM, CDR2 ANQGSEA.